This entry describes one T cell receptor beta chain. The CDR3 spans 15 residues. Trimming at V came to 8 bases and at J to 5 bases, leaving 9 bases not matched to a gene. Germline CDR1 is SGHDN and CDR2 is FVKESK. Repertoires were generated with immunoSEQ multiplex PCR, while TCRdb's copy carries only in-frame clones and drops some. The sample carries approximately 290,000 clones, 87% recorded once. This sample stems from a study of blood T cell repertoires in COVID-19. This receptor was obtained from a man aged 18 to 29 with active or convalescent COVID-19. The sample taken for sequencing was peripheral blood. The chain uses TRBV14 and TRBJ2-1; 10 positions match TRBD2. The CDR3 here is CASFRAGGPNNEQFF. CDR3 bases: TGTGCCAGCTTCCGAGCGGGAGGGCCCAACAATGAGCAGTTCTTC.